This entry concerns a single T cell receptor (beta chain). TCRdb re-analysed the RT-PCR reads in MiXCR, keeping a single row per CDR3 protein. The data show some 230,000 distinct CDR3 sequences, 13% to 15% seen once. This sample is drawn from a study of patients and donors after allogeneic stem cell transplantation. The CDR3 is made up of 11 amino acids. The germline CDR1 and CDR2 sequences are SGHRS and YFSETQ. Trimming left V 4 bases short and J 3 bases short, with 5 bases between. The TCR comes from a human donor who was either an allogeneic HSCT recipient or a stem cell or donor lymphocyte infusion donor (not recorded which). It is not recorded whose cells these are; they may come from a transplant donor. The V call is TRBV5-1, the J call TRBJ2-7; no reliable D call. The specimen was blood, either unsorted or a sorted T cell fraction (not recorded which). The CDR3 reads CASSTHYEQYF. The CDR3 nucleotides are TGCGCCAGCAGCACCCACTACGAGCAGTACTTC.